This T cell receptor (beta chain) is drawn from a study of blood T cell repertoires in COVID-19. In the study overall: Spain, Italy and the United States supplied samples that represented acute and convalescent COVID-19.

The protocol was immunoSEQ multiplex PCR, while the TCRdb copy is restricted to in-frame clones and leaves out a portion. Found here are about 200,000 clones, roughly 80% of them singletons; the top ten hold 10%. V was pared by 2 bases and J by 5 bases, with 4 bases of the junction left unmatched. Germline CDR1 is SGHTA and CDR2 is FQGNSA. This CDR3 has 14 residues. Sequenced material: peripheral blood. The origin of this receptor is an elderly woman with acute or convalescent COVID-19. This chain connects TRBV7-2 to TRBJ2-7; 9 nucleotides agree with TRBD2. CDR3 DNA sequence: TGTGCCAGCAGCTTATCCGCGGGGGGGAACGAGCAGTACTTC. Its protein product is CASSLSAGGNEQYF.